These T cell receptor beta chains were read from a single sample in a study of cytomegalovirus exposure and HLA in healthy donors. The table came from immunoSEQ multiplex PCR; TCRdb's copy has only in-frame clones and leaves some out. Here the sample spans roughly 100,000 clones, roughly three quarters being singletons. Sequenced input: PBMCs. These receptors were taken from a man aged 40-49 years in good health and CMV-seronegative. The CDR3 runs from the conserved cysteine through the conserved F or W. The D gene is left open where the match is weak. Some rows have no size entry. The others give once, few or many, or a class for an expanded clone.

V gene,J gene,D gene,clone size,CDR3 length,CDR3 protein,CDR3 DNA
TRBV2,TRBJ1-2,TRBD1,.,15,CASRGQVDTTGGYTF,TGTGCCAGCAGGGGACAGGTCGATACCACGGGCGGCTACACCTTC
TRBV28,TRBJ1-2,.,few,12,CASSWDLYGYTF,TGTGCCAGCAGTTGGGACTTATATGGCTACACCTTC
TRBV28,TRBJ2-7,.,.,13,CASSWPPRHEQYF,TGTGCCAGCAGTTGGCCCCCTAGGCACGAGCAGTACTTC
TRBV5-8,TRBJ2-1,TRBD2,once,15,CASSLSPGGANEQFF,TGTGCCAGCAGCTTGTCCCCGGGAGGGGCCAATGAGCAGTTCTTC
TRBV7-9,TRBJ1-5,.,once,13,CASSLQGDQPQHF,TGTGCCAGCAGCTTACAGGGCGATCAGCCCCAGCATTTT
TRBV23-1,TRBJ2-3,.,.,20,CASSSSPADVAGPSTDTQYF,TGCGCCAGCAGTTCGTCTCCTGCGGACGTGGCGGGCCCTAGCACAGATACGCAGTATTTT
TRBV6-1,TRBJ1-2,TRBD1,.,14,CASSTGTGGDGYTF,TGTGCCAGCAGCACCGGGACAGGGGGCGATGGCTACACCTTC
TRBV6-5,TRBJ1-2,.,.,15,CASSYSILGIGGYTF,TGTGCCAGCAGTTACAGTATCCTAGGTATCGGTGGCTACACCTTC
TRBV15,TRBJ2-5,TRBD1,.,15,CATSSGQGAWETQYF,TGTGCCACCAGCAGCGGACAGGGGGCGTGGGAGACCCAGTACTTC
TRBV7-8,TRBJ1-4,TRBD1,.,16,CASSLALGQGGEKLFF,TGTGCCAGCAGCTTAGCGCTGGGACAGGGAGGTGAAAAACTGTTTTTT
TRBV7-9,TRBJ2-5,.,few,14,CASSSSVGLETQYF,TGTGCCAGCAGCTCTTCAGTTGGGCTGGAGACCCAGTACTTC
TRBV9,TRBJ1-1,.,.,13,CASSGQRNTEAFF,TGTGCCAGCAGCGGACAGAGGAACACTGAAGCTTTCTTT
TRBV21-1,TRBJ2-7,.,.,14,CARNPYRSSYEQYF,TGTGCCAGGAACCCCTACAGGAGCTCCTACGAGCAGTACTTC
TRBV5-1,TRBJ2-3,TRBD1,.,16,CASSQSDRASTDTQYF,TGCGCCAGCAGCCAATCGGACAGGGCTAGCACAGATACGCAGTATTTT
TRBV6-1,TRBJ2-7,TRBD1,.,15,CASSDPGQGSDEQYF,TGTGCCAGCAGTGACCCGGGACAGGGGAGCGACGAGCAGTACTTC
TRBV7-9,TRBJ1-1,.,.,15,CASSLGIARNTEAFF,TGTGCCAGCAGCTTAGGCATAGCGAGAAACACTGAAGCTTTCTTT
TRBV6-1,TRBJ1-5,TRBD1,.,15,CASSEIKTGIQPQHF,TGTGCCAGCAGTGAAATTAAGACAGGGATTCAGCCCCAGCATTTT
TRBV30,TRBJ2-7,.,.,13,CAWSATLGGEQYF,TGTGCCTGGAGTGCCACCCTCGGGGGCGAGCAGTACTTC
TRBV30,TRBJ2-4,.,.,12,CAWGRVQNIQYF,TGTGCCTGGGGCAGGGTCCAAAACATTCAGTACTTC
TRBV19,TRBJ1-1,TRBD1,.,17,CASLGRDRGHTTRRAFF,TGTGCCAGTCTGGGCCGCGACAGGGGTCACACAACAAGAAGGGCTTTCTTT
TRBV18,TRBJ2-1,.,.,13,CASESVSYNEQFF,TGTGCCAGCGAGAGTGTGTCCTACAATGAGCAGTTCTTC
TRBV11-3,TRBJ1-1,.,.,13,CASSEEWATEAFF,TGTGCCAGCAGCGAAGAGTGGGCCACTGAAGCTTTCTTT
TRBV6-1,TRBJ1-4,TRBD1,once,14,CASSTRQGALVMFF,TGTGCCAGCAGTACCCGACAGGGGGCCTTGGTTATGTTTTTT
TRBV2,TRBJ2-7,TRBD2,.,13,CATRSGRVDEQYF,TGTGCCACACGTAGCGGGAGGGTGGACGAGCAGTACTTC
TRBV7-9,TRBJ2-7,.,.,12,CASSLRVYEQYF,TGTGCCAGCAGCTTGAGGGTCTACGAGCAGTACTTC
TRBV5-8,TRBJ1-4,.,.,16,CASIPSGASRNEKLFF,TGTGCCAGCATCCCCTCAGGGGCGTCCCGGAATGAAAAACTGTTTTTT
TRBV14,TRBJ2-7,TRBD1,.,14,CASSQEGQGDEQYF,TGTGCCAGCAGCCAAGAAGGACAGGGTGACGAGCAGTACTTC
TRBV11-3,TRBJ2-5,.,.,16,CASSFLRGKYQETQYF,TGTGCCAGCAGCTTTCTTAGGGGGAAGTACCAAGAGACCCAGTACTTC
TRBV19,TRBJ2-7,.,.,15,CASSTLPGVTYEQYF,TGTGCCAGTAGTACCCTCCCCGGGGTCACCTACGAGCAGTACTTC
TRBV5-1,TRBJ1-5,TRBD1,.,15,CASSRTGDSNQPQHF,TGCGCCAGCAGCCGGACAGGGGATAGCAATCAGCCCCAGCATTTT
TRBV14,TRBJ1-4,TRBD1,.,15,CASSPGQPFEEKLFF,TGTGCCAGCAGCCCGGGACAGCCCTTCGAGGAAAAACTGTTTTTT
TRBV11-1,TRBJ2-7,.,once,16,CASSSRFGSTSYEQYF,TGTGCCAGCAGCTCGCGTTTCGGGAGTACCTCCTACGAGCAGTACTTC
TRBV4-3,TRBJ1-6,.,.,15,CASSQDRQAFSPLHF,TGCGCCAGCAGCCAAGACAGGCAGGCCTTTTCGCCCCTCCACTTT
TRBV4-1,TRBJ2-3,TRBD2,.,17,CASSHLGRARGTDTQYF,TGCGCCAGCAGCCATCTGGGGAGGGCTAGAGGTACAGATACGCAGTATTTT
TRBV13,TRBJ1-5,.,.,15,CASRSTEDSNQPQHF,TGTGCCAGCAGGTCGACAGAGGATAGCAATCAGCCCCAGCATTTT
TRBV5-4,TRBJ2-1,.,once,12,CASSQTRMEQFF,TGTGCCAGCAGCCAAACGAGAATGGAGCAGTTCTTC
TRBV5-4,TRBJ2-1,TRBD2,.,15,CASSLPAGPYNEQFF,TGTGCCAGCAGCCTTCCAGCGGGACCATACAATGAGCAGTTCTTC
TRBV5-4,TRBJ2-7,TRBD2,.,14,CASSLVPAGDEQYF,TGTGCCAGCAGCTTGGTCCCAGCGGGGGATGAGCAGTACTTC